This TCR beta chain was retrieved from a study of regulatory T cells in long-lasting Graves disease. At the level of the study: Over 5 years on antithyroid drugs plus positive TSH receptor antibodies marked Graves' disease as persistent.

Relying on iRepertoire HTBI primers and Arm-PCR of CDR3 regions, the team built TCR beta libraries. TCRdb independently ran MiXCR on the multiplex PCR reads; one entry per CDR3 protein. In the table there are approximately 440,000 distinct CDR3 sequences, 20% to 25% of which are singletons. This clonotype has only a few counts. No antigen is known for it. General study results and limits: Favored gene segments in persistent disease were TRBV28, TRBJ1-2 and TRBJ2-5. New patients shared 970 or so public clonotypes, and persistent patients shared more, with over 2,500.

The time point here: persistent/refractory GD, antithyroid drugs over 5 years with positive TRAb. Construction of the TCR library relied on RNA isolated from PBMCs. Peripheral blood, Nine milliliters per patient, was collected in EDTA tubes. Germline-derived CDR1 and CDR2 are DFQATT and SNEGSKA (reference sequence). The V gene end was trimmed by 1 base and the J gene end by 7 bases; junction bases not matched to a gene: 4. CDR3 length: 14 residues. The clonotype originates from a female donor with Graves disease. The rearrangement links TRBV20-1 to TRBJ1-6; 7 bases are shared with TRBD1. This sample comprised peripheral blood mononuclear cells (PBMCs), obtained when the disease was refractory, from a patient treated with antithyroid drugs. The chain's CDR3 is CSARGQGYNSPLHF. The CDR3, as DNA: TGCAGTGCTAGAGGACAGGGTTACAATTCACCCCTCCACTTT.